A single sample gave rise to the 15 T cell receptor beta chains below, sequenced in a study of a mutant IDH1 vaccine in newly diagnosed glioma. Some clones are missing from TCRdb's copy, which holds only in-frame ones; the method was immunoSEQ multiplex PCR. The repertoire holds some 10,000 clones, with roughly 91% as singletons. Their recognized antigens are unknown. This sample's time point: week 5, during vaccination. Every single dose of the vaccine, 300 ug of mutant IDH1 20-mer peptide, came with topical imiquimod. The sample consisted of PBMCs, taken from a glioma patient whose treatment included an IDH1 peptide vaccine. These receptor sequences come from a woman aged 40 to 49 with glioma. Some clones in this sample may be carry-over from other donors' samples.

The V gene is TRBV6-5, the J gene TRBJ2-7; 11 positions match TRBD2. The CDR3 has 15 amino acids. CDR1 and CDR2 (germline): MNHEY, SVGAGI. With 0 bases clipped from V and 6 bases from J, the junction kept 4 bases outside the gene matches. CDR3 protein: CASSYSRLAGGEQYF. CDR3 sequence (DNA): TGTGCCAGCAGTTACTCGAGGCTAGCGGGAGGCGAGCAGTACTTC.

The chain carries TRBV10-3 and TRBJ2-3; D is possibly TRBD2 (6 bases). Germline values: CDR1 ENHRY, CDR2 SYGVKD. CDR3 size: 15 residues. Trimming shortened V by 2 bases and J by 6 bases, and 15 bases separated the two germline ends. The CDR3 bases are TGTGCCATCAGTGAGCCAGATACGGCGGGGGATACGCAGTATTTT. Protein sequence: CAISEPDTAGDTQYF.

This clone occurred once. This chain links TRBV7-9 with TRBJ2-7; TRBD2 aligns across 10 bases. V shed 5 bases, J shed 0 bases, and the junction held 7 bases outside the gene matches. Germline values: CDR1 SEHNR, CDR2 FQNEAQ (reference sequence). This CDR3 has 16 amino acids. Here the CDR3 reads CASSPPSSGSSYEQYF. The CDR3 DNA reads TGTGCCAGCAGCCCACCCTCTAGCGGGAGCTCCTACGAGCAGTACTTC.

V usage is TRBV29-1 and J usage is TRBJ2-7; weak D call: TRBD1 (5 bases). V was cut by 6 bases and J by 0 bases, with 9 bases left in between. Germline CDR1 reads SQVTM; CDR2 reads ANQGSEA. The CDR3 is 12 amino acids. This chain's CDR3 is CSVRTSSYEQYF. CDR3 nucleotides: TGCAGCGTGCGGACAAGCTCCTACGAGCAGTACTTC.

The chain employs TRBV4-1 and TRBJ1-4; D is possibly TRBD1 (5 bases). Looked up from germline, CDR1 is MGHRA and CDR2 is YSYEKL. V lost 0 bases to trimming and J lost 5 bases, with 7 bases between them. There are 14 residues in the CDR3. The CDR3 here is CASSQEEGNEKLFF. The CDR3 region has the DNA TGCGCCAGCAGCCAAGAAGAGGGGAATGAAAAACTGTTTTTT.

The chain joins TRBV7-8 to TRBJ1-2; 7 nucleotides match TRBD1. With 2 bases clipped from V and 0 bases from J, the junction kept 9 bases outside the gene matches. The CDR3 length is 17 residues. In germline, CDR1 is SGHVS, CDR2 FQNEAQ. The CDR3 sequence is CASSLRGGQTTNYGYTF. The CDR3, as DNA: TGTGCCAGCAGCTTAAGGGGGGGACAGACAACTAACTATGGCTACACCTTC. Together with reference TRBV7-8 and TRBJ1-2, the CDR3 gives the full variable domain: GAGVSQSPRYKVAKRGQDVALRCDPISGHVSLFWYQQALGQGPEFLTYFQNEAQLDKSGLPSDRFFAERPEGSVSTLKIQRTQQEDSAVYLCASSLRGGQTTNYGYTFGSGTRLTVV.

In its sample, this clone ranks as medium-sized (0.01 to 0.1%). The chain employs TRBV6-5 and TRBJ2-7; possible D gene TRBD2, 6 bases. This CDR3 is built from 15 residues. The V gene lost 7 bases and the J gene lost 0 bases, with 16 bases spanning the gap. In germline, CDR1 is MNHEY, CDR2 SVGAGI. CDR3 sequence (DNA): TGTGCCAGCACTCAGACGGCGGGAAGCTCCTACGAGCAGTACTTC. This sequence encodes CASTQTAGSSYEQYF.

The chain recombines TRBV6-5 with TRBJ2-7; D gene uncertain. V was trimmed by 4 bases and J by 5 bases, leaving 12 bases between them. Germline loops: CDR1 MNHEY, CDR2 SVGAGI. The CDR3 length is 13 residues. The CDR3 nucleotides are TGTGCCAGCAGTTCACGAATCACACACGAGCAGTACTTC. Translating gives CASSSRITHEQYF.

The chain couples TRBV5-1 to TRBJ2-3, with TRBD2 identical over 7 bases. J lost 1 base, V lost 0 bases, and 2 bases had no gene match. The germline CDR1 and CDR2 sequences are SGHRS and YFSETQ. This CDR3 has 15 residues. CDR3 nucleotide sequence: TGCGCCAGCAGCTTGGTGAGCGGGGGCACAGATACGCAGTATTTT. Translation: CASSLVSGGTDTQYF.

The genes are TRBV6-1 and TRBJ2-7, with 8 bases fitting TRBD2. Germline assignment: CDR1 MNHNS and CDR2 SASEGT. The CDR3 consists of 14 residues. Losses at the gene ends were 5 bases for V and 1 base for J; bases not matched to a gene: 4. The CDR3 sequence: CASSPGTSSYEQYF. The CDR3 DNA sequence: TGTGCCAGCAGTCCCGGGACTAGTTCCTACGAGCAGTACTTC.

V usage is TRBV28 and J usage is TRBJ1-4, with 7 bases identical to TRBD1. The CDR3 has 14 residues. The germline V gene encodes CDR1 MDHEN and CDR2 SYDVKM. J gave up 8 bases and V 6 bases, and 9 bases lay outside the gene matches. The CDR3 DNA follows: TGTGCCAGCAGGGGGCAGGGGGATCTAGAAAAACTGTTTTTT. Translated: CASRGQGDLEKLFF.

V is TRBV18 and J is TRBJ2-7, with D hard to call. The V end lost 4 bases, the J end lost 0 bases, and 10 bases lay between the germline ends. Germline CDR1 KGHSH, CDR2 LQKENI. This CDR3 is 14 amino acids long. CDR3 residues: CASSLSKGSYEQYF. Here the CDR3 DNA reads TGTGCCAGCTCACTTTCCAAAGGCTCCTACGAGCAGTACTTC.

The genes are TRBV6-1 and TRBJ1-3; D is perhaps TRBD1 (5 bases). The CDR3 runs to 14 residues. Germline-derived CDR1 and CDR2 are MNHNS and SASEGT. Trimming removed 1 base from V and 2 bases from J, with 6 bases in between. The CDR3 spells CASSEGGPGNTIYF. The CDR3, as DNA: TGTGCCAGCAGTGAAGGGGGACCTGGAAACACCATATATTTT.

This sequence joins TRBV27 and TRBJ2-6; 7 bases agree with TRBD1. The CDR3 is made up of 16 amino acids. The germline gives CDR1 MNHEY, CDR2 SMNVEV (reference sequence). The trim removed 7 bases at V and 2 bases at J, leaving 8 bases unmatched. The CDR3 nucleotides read TGTGCCAGCACTCACAGGGGTTCAACTGGGGCCAACGTCCTGACTTTC. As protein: CASTHRGSTGANVLTF.

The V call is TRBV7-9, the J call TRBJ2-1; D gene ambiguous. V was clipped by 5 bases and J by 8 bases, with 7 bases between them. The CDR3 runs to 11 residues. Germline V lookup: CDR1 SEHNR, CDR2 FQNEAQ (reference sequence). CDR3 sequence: CASSPGYEQFF. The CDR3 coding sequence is TGTGCCAGCAGCCCCGGTTATGAGCAGTTCTTC.